The 2 T cell receptor beta chains given below trace back to one sample, sequenced in a study of cytomegalovirus exposure and HLA in healthy donors. Produced via immunoSEQ multiplex PCR; TCRdb's table is partial and in-frame only. The sample contains under 75,000 clones, around 85% of which appear only once. The sequenced material came from PBMCs. These receptors were taken from a man in his thirties or forties in good health and CMV-seronegative.

The chain has TRBV6-5 and TRBJ1-5; D unclear. From germline, CDR1 is MNHEY and CDR2 SVGAGI. Trimming cost V 8 bases and J 2 bases, with 16 bases left between them. The CDR3 has 15 residues. CDR3 region: CASVSSIRGNQPQHF. CDR3 in DNA: TGTGCCAGCGTCTCTTCGATTAGAGGCAATCAGCCCCAGCATTTT.

The J gene is TRBJ1-1, the V gene TRBV30; the D is unclear. Germline CDR1 and CDR2: GTSNPN and SVGIG (reference sequence). This CDR3 spans 13 amino acids. Trimming cost V 4 bases and J 1 base, with 10 bases left between them. CDR3 nucleotides: TGTGCCTGGACGGGTCAAGCGAACACTGAAGCTTTCTTT. It yields the protein CAWTGQANTEAFF. Variable domain in full (rest from reference TRBV30 and TRBJ1-1): SQTIHQWPATLVQPVGSPLSLECTVEGTSNPNLYWYRQAAGRGLQLLFYSVGIGQISSEVPQNLSASRPQDRQFILSSKKLLLSDSGFYLCAWTGQANTEAFFGQGTRLTVV.